Sequencing of this T cell receptor (beta chain) was carried out in a study of Ad26.COV2.S vaccination and SARS-CoV-2 variants. There are 11 residues in the CDR3. V gave up 3 bases and J gave up 3 bases, with 6 bases separating them. Germline CDR1 DFQATT, CDR2 SNEGSKA (reference sequence). Produced via immunoSEQ multiplex PCR; TCRdb's table is partial and in-frame only. The repertoire holds about 350,000 clones, roughly 91% seen once, with around 5.3% in the top ten. A few counts support this clone. Its antigen is undetermined. At the DNA level, this CDR3 is encoded by other sequences in the same sample as well. Treatment: roughly 18 received Ad26.COV2.S at low or high dose, single or two shots; about five received placebo; per-sample allocation not given. Vaccine and placebo recipients were sampled on day 63 after the first injection. Boston supplied an adult donor aged 18-55 years. An Ad26 vector was used to express Wuhan-strain SARS-CoV-2 spike as the vaccine.

Points from the study as a whole: Analytic work on TCR breadth and depth might have understated the full extent of total T cell responses. Vaccine recipients showed a spike-specific TCR breadth that was higher than in placebo recipients.

The sample consisted of peripheral blood, taken in a trial of Ad26.COV2.S vaccine versus placebo. The TCR comes from a person between 18 and 65 years old who received the Ad26.COV2.S COVID-19 vaccine or a placebo. This sequence joins TRBV20-1 and TRBJ2-7; possibly TRBD1 or TRBD2 for D (5 bases each). CDR3 nucleotide sequence: TGCAGTGCTAGTGGGGGCTACGAGCAGTACTTC. It encodes CSASGGYEQYF.